Listed below are T cell receptor beta chains from one sample, sequenced in a study of radiation and T cells in renal cell carcinoma. Only in-frame clones appear in the TCRdb table, and some are missing; sequencing was by immunoSEQ multiplex PCR. The data contain roughly 170,000 clones, about 88% of them singletons. The sequences come from blood, collected from a patient whose treatment included radiotherapy and nephrectomy. The receptors were sampled from a woman aged 45-60 years with renal cell carcinoma. Each CDR3 is given with its conserved first and last residue. A D gene is named only where the DNA matches it firmly. Not every row has a clone size; where given, it reads once, few, many or a size class.

TRBV7-8	NA	NA	TRBJ2-6	TGTGCCAGCACCGACGATGTCGGACAAATGGGGTTTGGGGCCAACGTCCTGACTTTC	CASTDDVGQMGFGANVLTF
TRBV5-1	NA	NA	TRBJ1-2	TGCGCCAGCAGCTTGATGGACAGCCAAGGCTACACCTTC	CASSLMDSQGYTF
TRBV7-8	NA	NA	TRBJ1-5	TGTGCCAGCAGCTTAGTTCGCGGCCCGGGGCCCCAGCATTTT	CASSLVRGPGPQHF
TRBV9	NA	NA	TRBJ1-1	TGTGCCAGCAGCCCTTCCTCGACAGAAGTGAACACTGAAGCTTTCTTT	CASSPSSTEVNTEAFF
TRBV4-1	NA	NA	TRBJ2-1	TGCGCCAGCAGCCAAGTCGTCGGACAATACAGTTACAATGAGCAGTTCTTC	CASSQVVGQYSYNEQFF
TRBV7-9	NA	NA	TRBJ1-2	TGTGCCAGCAGCTTAAATGAGGCAGGGAACTATGGCTACACCTTC	CASSLNEAGNYGYTF
TRBV2	NA	once	TRBJ2-1	TGTGCCAGCAGTGAAAGAAGGCAGGGCTCCTACAATGAGCAGTTCTTC	CASSERRQGSYNEQFF
TRBV19	NA	NA	TRBJ1-2	TGTGCCAGTAGTGTAACCGGGACCAAGATTTTCCTCTTC	CASSVTGTKIFLF
TRBV19	TRBD1	NA	TRBJ2-6	TGTGCCAGTATTTCTAGAGGGACAGGGGATCTCTCTGGGGCCAACGTCCTGACTTTC	CASISRGTGDLSGANVLTF
TRBV7-9	NA	NA	TRBJ2-2	TGTGCCAGCAGCATCCGACGAGCCGAGGAGCTGTTTTTT	CASSIRRAEELFF
TRBV13	NA	few	TRBJ2-5	TGTGCCAGCAGCTTAGGGGGGGTACTAGGTAAAGAGACCCAGTACTTC	CASSLGGVLGKETQYF
TRBV4-2	TRBD1	NA	TRBJ1-1	TGTGCCAGCAGCGGGACAGGGAGAGTCATGAACACTGAAGCTTTCTTT	CASSGTGRVMNTEAFF
TRBV6-5	TRBD1	NA	TRBJ1-2	TGTGCCAGCAGTCACCGGGACAGGGGGGACTATGGCTACACCTTC	CASSHRDRGDYGYTF
TRBV28	NA	once	TRBJ1-5	TGTGCCAGCAGTTTCCCCTCAGGGGATCAGCCCCAGCATTTT	CASSFPSGDQPQHF
TRBV9	NA	NA	TRBJ1-6	TGTGCCAGCAGCGCACTAACCACACCACCCCTCCACTTT	CASSALTTPPLHF
TRBV12-5	TRBD1	NA	TRBJ2-5	TGTGCTAGTGGTACCCGGTGGACAGGGAGACAACAAGAGACCCAGTACTTC	CASGTRWTGRQQETQYF
TRBV2	NA	few	TRBJ2-2	TGTGCCAGCAGTGCTACCTACACCGGGGAGCTGTTTTTT	CASSATYTGELFF
TRBV5-8	NA	NA	TRBJ2-7	TGTGCCAGCAGCTTGACAGACGACTACGAGCAGTACTTC	CASSLTDDYEQYF
TRBV19	NA	few	TRBJ2-2	TGTGCCAGTAGTACGGTCATAGGAGGGGAGCTGTTTTTT	CASSTVIGGELFF
TRBV4-1	TRBD1	once	TRBJ1-5	TGCGCCAGCAGCCAAGGGGGGACAGGGGGAATTAATCAGCCCCAGCATTTT	CASSQGGTGGINQPQHF
TRBV9	NA	NA	TRBJ2-1	TGTGCCAGCAGCGTAGGTTTGGACACGTCCTACAATGAGCAGTTCTTC	CASSVGLDTSYNEQFF
TRBV19	NA	NA	TRBJ2-7	TGTGCCAGTAGTATGGGGGTCGGGGGCAGCTCCTACGAGCAGTACTTC	CASSMGVGGSSYEQYF
TRBV5-1	NA	NA	TRBJ2-7	TGCGCCAGCAGCCTTGGACGAGGCCTACCCTACGAGCAGTACTTC	CASSLGRGLPYEQYF
TRBV15	NA	NA	TRBJ1-5	TGTGCCACCAGCAGAGATCTAGGTAGTGGCAATCAGCCCCAGCATTTT	CATSRDLGSGNQPQHF
TRBV5-1	TRBD1	NA	TRBJ2-1	TGCGCCAGCAGCTTGGGACAGGGCAACAATGAGCAGTTCTTC	CASSLGQGNNEQFF
TRBV5-4	NA	NA	TRBJ1-6	TGTGCCAGCAGCTTGTATAGGGGTACCTATAATTCACCCCTCCACTTT	CASSLYRGTYNSPLHF
TRBV18	TRBD1	NA	TRBJ2-1	TGTGCCAGCTCACCCCGACAGGGAAGCTCCTACAATGAGCAGTTCTTC	CASSPRQGSSYNEQFF
TRBV4-2	NA	NA	TRBJ2-7	TGTGCCAGCAGCCAAGATCTGTCCCGGGGGAGGACCTACGAGCAGTACTTC	CASSQDLSRGRTYEQYF
TRBV5-4	NA	NA	TRBJ1-6	TGTGCCCCTGTGGTTAACTCCGGGGGCTGGCATAATTCACCCCTCCACTTT	CAPVVNSGGWHNSPLHF
TRBV5-1	TRBD2	NA	TRBJ2-2	TGCGCCAGCAGAAGGGACGCCGCCTTTAGCGGGGGGCGCACCGGGGAGCTGTTTTTT	CASRRDAAFSGGRTGELFF
TRBV7-8	NA	NA	TRBJ1-1	TGTGCCAGCAGCTTAGAGGGCACTTACACTGAAGCTTTCTTT	CASSLEGTYTEAFF
TRBV5-1	NA	NA	TRBJ1-2	TGCGCCAGCAGCCCCGCACGACAGCCGTATGGCTACACCTTC	CASSPARQPYGYTF
TRBV5-1	TRBD2	NA	TRBJ2-7	TGCGCCAGCAGCCCCGGGACTAGCGGGGACGAGCAGTACTTC	CASSPGTSGDEQYF
TRBV4-1	NA	NA	TRBJ1-1	TGCGCCAGCAGCCAGGTAGGGACGGCGAACACTGAAGCTTTCTTT	CASSQVGTANTEAFF
TRBV19	NA	NA	TRBJ2-7	TGTGCCAGTAGTTCGACCTACGAGCAGTACTTC	CASSSTYEQYF
TRBV30	NA	NA	TRBJ1-4	TGTGCCTGGGATCCCCGCCTCGGGAACTATAATGAAAAACTGTTTTTT	CAWDPRLGNYNEKLFF
TRBV27	NA	NA	TRBJ1-1	TGTGCCAGCAGAGGGGGATCGGGCAGCCTCTTGGGCACTGAAGCTTTCTTT	CASRGGSGSLLGTEAFF
TRBV11-1	TRBD2	NA	TRBJ2-1	TGTGCCAGCAGTTACCCGGGACTACGAAACAATGAGCAGTTCTTC	CASSYPGLRNNEQFF
TRBV18	NA	NA	TRBJ1-1	TGTGCCAGCTCACCACGCGAGTTGCAGACCACTGAAGCTTTCTTT	CASSPRELQTTEAFF
TRBV19	NA	NA	TRBJ1-5	TGTGCCAGTAGTAGAGGGGATGGGTATAGCAATCAGCCCCAGCATTTT	CASSRGDGYSNQPQHF
TRBV5-1	NA	NA	TRBJ2-5	TGCGCCAGCAGCTCCAAGGGAGTCCAAGAGACCCAGTACTTC	CASSSKGVQETQYF
TRBV7-9	NA	NA	TRBJ1-3	TGTGCCAGCAGCTGGAAAGGAAACACCATATATTTT	CASSWKGNTIYF
TRBV6-6	NA	NA	TRBJ1-5	TGTGCCAGCAGTTACGGTACAGGGCTCAATCAGCCCCAGCATTTT	CASSYGTGLNQPQHF
TRBV19	NA	NA	TRBJ1-1	TGTGCCAGTAGTACCCTAACTGAAGCTTTCTTT	CASSTLTEAFF
TRBV11-2	NA	NA	TRBJ1-5	TGTGCCAGCAGCTTAGTGGGGCAGCCCCAGCATTTT	CASSLVGQPQHF
TRBV30	NA	NA	TRBJ2-7	TGTGCCTGGAGCGCTATAGACAGTTTCTCCTACGAGCAGTACTTC	CAWSAIDSFSYEQYF
TRBV4-1	TRBD2	NA	TRBJ2-5	TGCGCCAGCAGCCACCCTGAGCGGGGGGAGGAGACCCAGTACTTC	CASSHPERGEETQYF
TRBV10-3	NA	NA	TRBJ1-1	TGTGCCATCAAACGGGGAGCGAGGGGCACTGAAGCTTTCTTT	CAIKRGARGTEAFF
TRBV7-3	NA	once	TRBJ2-3	TGTGCCAGCAGCTCGTTGGGTGAGGCAGATACGCAGTATTTT	CASSSLGEADTQYF
TRBV18	TRBD1	NA	TRBJ2-2	TGTGCCAGCTCAACTGACAGGGCTAACACCGGGGAGCTGTTTTTT	CASSTDRANTGELFF
TRBV4-3	NA	NA	TRBJ2-3	TGCGCCAGCAGCCAAGTACCCCCAGGGCCCACAGATACGCAGTATTTT	CASSQVPPGPTDTQYF
TRBV5-5	TRBD1	NA	TRBJ1-2	TGTGCCAGCAGCTTGGAACAGGGGTATGGCTACACCTTC	CASSLEQGYGYTF
TRBV18	NA	NA	TRBJ1-2	TGTGCCAGCTCACTTTCCAACAGGGATAACTATGGCTACACCTTC	CASSLSNRDNYGYTF
TRBV12-5	TRBD2	NA	TRBJ2-2	TGTGCTAGTGGTTTGGCCCCGGGACTAGCGGGGGTTAACACCGGGGAGCTGTTTTTT	CASGLAPGLAGVNTGELFF
TRBV9	TRBD1	NA	TRBJ2-2	TGTGCCAGCAGCAGCCGGGACAGGGGTTTGAACAGCGGGGAGCTGTTTTTT	CASSSRDRGLNSGELFF
TRBV14	NA	NA	TRBJ1-1	TGTGCCAGCAGCCAATTCATTGGGGTCGGGAACACTGAAGCTTTCTTT	CASSQFIGVGNTEAFF
TRBV14	NA	once	TRBJ2-5	TGTGCCAGCAGCCAAGGAGGGCAAGAGACCCAGTACTTC	CASSQGGQETQYF
TRBV2	NA	once	TRBJ1-2	TGTGCCAGCAGTGAAGTGAACACCCACTTC	CASSEVNTHF
TRBV14	NA	NA	TRBJ2-5	TGTGCCAGCAGCCAAGATAGATCGGAGACCCAGTACTTC	CASSQDRSETQYF
TRBV27	NA	NA	TRBJ1-4	TGTGCCAGCAGTTACCTTGGGTTGACAGGCGGAAAACTGTTTTTT	CASSYLGLTGGKLFF